The 16 T cell receptor beta chains given below trace back to one sample, sequenced in a study of cytomegalovirus exposure and HLA in healthy donors (dated by TCRdb to about 2017). To prepare the library, the immunoSEQ multiplex PCR assay was applied. For the multiplex PCR, a mixture combining 60 forward primers for TCR Vbeta segments and 13 reverse primers for TCR Jbeta segments was used. TCRdb retrieved this table from immuneACCESS and kept in-frame rearrangements only. Not all clones are present; in checked studies, unresolved V genes account for under half, and no reason is known for the remainder. This sample is represented by roughly 170,000 clones; less than 90% of them were singletons. The ten largest clonotypes hold about 1.6% of the sample. The sample comprised PBMCs. These receptors all come from a middle-aged man in good health and CMV-seronegative.

This clone was found a few times. The chain links TRBV5-1 to TRBJ2-7; 8 nucleotides line up with TRBD2. The J segment lost 0 bases and the V segment lost 4 bases, leaving 6 bases of the junction unmatched. Germline assignment: CDR1 SGHRS and CDR2 YFSETQ. The CDR3 contains 15 residues. This CDR3 is CASSDAGGDSYEQYF. CDR3 in DNA: TGCGCCAGCAGCGATGCGGGGGGCGACTCCTACGAGCAGTACTTC.

This clone was seen only once. The V gene is TRBV11-3, the J gene TRBJ2-3; 10 bases are shared with TRBD2. Per the germline V gene, CDR1 is SGHNT and CDR2 is YENEEA. The CDR3 has 16 amino acids. J was trimmed by 6 bases and V by 5 bases; bases with no gene match: 11. CDR3 bases: TGTGCCAGCAGCCTATCTCTAGCGGGAGAGGGGGATACGCAGTATTTT. Amino acids: CASSLSLAGEGDTQYF. The full variable domain, with the rest looked up from reference TRBV11-3 and TRBJ2-3, is EAGVVQSPRYKIIEKKQPVAFWCNPISGHNTLYWYLQNLGQGPELLIRYENEEAVDDSQLPKDRFSAERLKGVDSTLKIQPAELGDSAVYLCASSLSLAGEGDTQYFGPGTRLTVL.

The chain recombines TRBV6-4 with TRBJ2-1; D is ambiguous. V dropped 6 bases and J dropped 4 bases, with 7 bases sitting between them. Germline lookup yields CDR1 MRHNA and CDR2 SNTAGT. The CDR3 spans 12 residues. The CDR3, as DNA: TGTGCCAGCAGCGACGTATACAATGAGCAGTTCTTC. Protein sequence: CASSDVYNEQFF.

V gene TRBV7-3 combines with J gene TRBJ2-5; TRBD2 matches 9 bases. Germline trimming cut 5 bases from V and 5 bases from J; bases unmatched to any gene: 15. CDR1 and CDR2 (germline): SGHTA, FQGTGA. The CDR3 sequence is 17 residues long. CDR3 amino acids: CASSPRGGGAVGETQYF. The CDR3 region has the DNA TGTGCCAGCAGCCCCAGGGGCGGGGGGGCCGTTGGTGAGACCCAGTACTTC.

This clone is a singleton in its sample. The J gene is TRBJ2-1, the V gene TRBV29-1; no clear D gene. The CDR3 covers 11 residues. Trimming stripped 2 bases from V and 15 bases from J, with 14 bases between. Per germline, CDR1 SQVTM and CDR2 ANQGSEA. The CDR3 nucleotides read TGCAGCGTTGAACTTCCTTCGGGTGGGTTCTTC. Residues: CSVELPSGGFF.

The table lists this clone with a few counts. The chain employs TRBV2 and TRBJ1-2, with D unresolved. The CDR3 sequence is 13 residues long. Trimming took 7 bases from V and 4 from J, leaving 13 bases between them. Germline loops: CDR1 SNHLY, CDR2 FYNNEI. The CDR3 spells CASNMEGGYGYTF. CDR3 sequence (DNA): TGTGCCAGCAACATGGAGGGAGGCTATGGCTACACCTTC.

CDR3: CAWSLSRGLGYTF. The CDR3 nucleotides are TGTGCCTGGAGTCTGAGCAGGGGGCTTGGCTACACCTTC. The chain recombines TRBV30 with TRBJ1-2, with TRBD1 matching over 8 bases. V lost 2 bases to trimming and J lost 7 bases; unmatched junction nucleotides: 6. This CDR3 comprises 13 residues. Germline CDR1 and CDR2: GTSNPN and SVGIG (reference sequence).

This chain joins TRBV4-1 and TRBJ2-1, with 9 bases matching TRBD1. The CDR3 is made up of 19 amino acids. Germline V CDR1 and CDR2: MGHRA, YSYEKL. V shed 4 bases and J 6 bases; nucleotides not matched to a gene: 19. CDR3 coding DNA: TGCGCCAGCAGCCCACCGGGACAGGGAATAGGACTAGGGCGCAATGAGCAGTTCTTC. This sequence encodes CASSPPGQGIGLGRNEQFF.

This clone has more than one count but fewer than ten. This chain links TRBV6-5 with TRBJ2-7; 10 nucleotides agree with TRBD1. The CDR3 has 15 amino acids. CDR1 MNHEY and CDR2 SVGAGI come from the germline V gene. Germline trimming cut 4 bases from V and 1 base from J; bases unmatched to any gene: 4. Here the CDR3 reads CASSSPGQGSYEQYF. DNA of the CDR3: TGTGCCAGCAGTTCCCCGGGACAGGGGTCCTACGAGCAGTACTTC.

The chain has TRBV7-3 and TRBJ2-7, with 10 bases matching TRBD1. The CDR3 totals 14 residues. V dropped 5 bases and J dropped 2; count of bases not matched to a gene: 3. Germline-derived CDR1 and CDR2 are SGHTA and FQGTGA. The CDR3 loop reads CASSVTGGAYEQYF. The CDR3 DNA is TGTGCCAGCAGCGTGACAGGGGGCGCCTACGAGCAGTACTTC. Filled out from reference TRBV7-3 and TRBJ2-7, the complete variable domain reads GAGVSQTPSNKVTEKGKYVELRCDPISGHTALYWYRQSLGQGPEFLIYFQGTGAADDSGLPNDRFFAVRPEGSVSTLKIQRTERGDSAVYLCASSVTGGAYEQYFGPGTRLTVT.

This clone was recorded only once. This chain links TRBV19 with TRBJ2-1; tentative D call: TRBD2 (6 bases). Germline V gives CDR1 LNHDA, CDR2 SQIVND (reference sequence). V was pared by 3 bases and J by 7 bases, with 7 bases between. The CDR3 spans 12 residues. The CDR3 DNA reads as TGTGCCAGTAGTATCCGGGAGAATGAGCAGTTCTTC. Protein product: CASSIRENEQFF.

Only a few counts were recorded for this clone. The CDR3 sequence is CSVATGFGNQPQHF. The CDR3 bases are TGCAGCGTTGCCACAGGATTTGGCAATCAGCCCCAGCATTTT. V and J are TRBV29-1 and TRBJ1-5; D may be TRBD1 (5 bases). The CDR3 totals 14 residues. Looked up from germline, CDR1 is SQVTM and CDR2 is ANQGSEA. V was pared by 4 bases and J by 2 bases, with 12 bases between.

The chain has TRBV7-8 and TRBJ2-1, with D possibly TRBD2 on 5 matching bases. V was clipped by 1 base and J by 0 bases, with 16 bases between them. Germline loops: CDR1 SGHVS, CDR2 FQNEAQ. There are 18 residues in the CDR3. In nucleotides, the CDR3 is TGTGCCAGCAGCTTAGTTGGGAGTAGCCTTAGCTCCTACAATGAGCAGTTCTTC. Its translation: CASSLVGSSLSSYNEQFF.

This chain joins TRBV7-9 and TRBJ1-1; D gene ambiguous. V was trimmed by 4 bases and J by 0 bases, leaving 9 bases between them. The germline CDR1 and CDR2 sequences are SEHNR and FQNEAQ (reference sequence). The CDR3 loop spans 14 amino acids. The CDR3 DNA is TGTGCCAGCAGCTCTATGATCCTGAACACTGAAGCTTTCTTT. Translation: CASSSMILNTEAFF.

V gene TRBV15 combines with J gene TRBJ1-5; maybe TRBD1 (5 bases). The V gene lost 11 bases and the J gene lost 5 bases, with 10 bases spanning the gap. The CDR3 is 11 residues long. Germline V gene data show CDR1 as LNHNV and CDR2 as YYDKDF (reference sequence). The CDR3 nucleotides read TGTGCCCCGGGGGGTTATCAGCCCCAGCATTTT. This translates into CAPGGYQPQHF. Full variable domain (rest looked up from reference TRBV15 and TRBJ1-5): DAMVIQNPRYQVTQFGKPVTLSCSQTLNHNVMYWYQQKSSQAPKLLFHYYDKDFNNEADTPDNFQSRRPNTSFCFLDIRSPGLGDTAMYLCAPGGYQPQHFGDGTRLSIL.

The V call is TRBV5-1, the J call TRBJ2-3, with TRBD2 matching 8 bases. V shed 2 bases, J shed 10 bases, and the junction held 12 bases outside the gene matches. The germline V gene encodes CDR1 SGHRS and CDR2 YFSETQ. The CDR3 covers 15 residues. The CDR3 is CASSFRLANEVAQYF. In DNA form, the CDR3 reads TGCGCCAGCAGCTTTCGACTAGCGAATGAGGTGGCGCAGTATTTT.